A selection of T cell receptor beta chains follows, all from one sample in a study of blood T cell repertoires in COVID-19. The data were produced by immunoSEQ multiplex PCR, yet TCRdb's version contains in-frame clones alone and is incomplete. Among approximately 210,000 clones listed, around 94% were seen once. The sample consisted of peripheral blood. The source is a man aged 25 to 45 with COVID-19, enrolled during active disease. Each CDR3 is given with its conserved first and last residue. Each record gives: V gene, D gene, J gene, clone size, CDR3 DNA, CDR3 protein. A D gene is named only where the DNA matches it firmly. Where a row states a size, it is once, few, many or the class of an expanded clone; other rows omit it.

TRBV5-6,NA,TRBJ1-3,NA,TGTGCCAGCAGTAGGACAGAAAACACCATATATTTT,CASSRTENTIYF
TRBV19,NA,TRBJ1-1,NA,TGTGCCAGTAGTATAGGGACACCTGAAGCTTTCTTT,CASSIGTPEAFF
TRBV3-1/TRBV3-2,NA,TRBJ1-2,NA,TGTGCCAGCAGCCAAGGGGTCAGAGGGTTTTATGGCTACACCTTC,CASSQGVRGFYGYTF
TRBV5-4,NA,TRBJ2-1,NA,TGTGCCAGCAGCCCATTTGAACTAAATGAGCAGTTCTTC,CASSPFELNEQFF
TRBV12-5,NA,TRBJ2-7,NA,TGTGCTAGTGGTCGACGGCAGCTGCGGGGACAGCAAAGGAGCTCCTACGAGCAGTACTTC,CASGRRQLRGQQRSSYEQYF
TRBV19,TRBD1,TRBJ1-5,NA,TGTGCCAGTAGTATTATTGCCGGGACAGGAGATTTCAATCAGCCCCAGCATTTT,CASSIIAGTGDFNQPQHF
TRBV2,TRBD1,TRBJ2-4,NA,TGTGCCAGCAGTGTTAGAGGGGGCCTAGCCAAAAACATTCAGTACTTC,CASSVRGGLAKNIQYF
TRBV20-1,TRBD1,TRBJ1-1,NA,TGCAGTGCTAGTTCCGGGACAGACACTGAAGCTTTCTTT,CSASSGTDTEAFF
TRBV5-5,NA,TRBJ2-2,once,TGTGCCAGCGGGGCAGGGGGGACCGGGGAGCTGTTTTTT,CASGAGGTGELFF
TRBV5-6,NA,TRBJ2-2,NA,TGTGCCAGCAGCTTGGAACAGCAACTCGGGAGCACCGGGGAGCTGTTTTTT,CASSLEQQLGSTGELFF
TRBV2,TRBD2,TRBJ2-7,NA,TGTGCCAGCAGAGCCGGGACTAGCTCCTACGAGCAGTACTTC,CASRAGTSSYEQYF
TRBV27,TRBD1,TRBJ1-2,once,TGTGCCAGCAGTCCTAAACCGGGACAGCTATCTGGCTACACCTTC,CASSPKPGQLSGYTF
TRBV7-9,TRBD1,TRBJ2-5,NA,TGTGCCAGCAGCTTAGCGCCCACAGGGGTTGAGACCCAGTACTTC,CASSLAPTGVETQYF
TRBV15,NA,TRBJ2-1,NA,TGTGCCACCAGCTACGGCAATGAGCAGTTCTTC,CATSYGNEQFF
TRBV28,TRBD1,TRBJ1-1,NA,TGTGCCACCAGGACAGGGGACGTAGCTTTCTTT,CATRTGDVAFF
TRBV5-6,NA,TRBJ1-5,NA,TGTGCCAGCAGCAGATTCACGGATCAGCCCCAGCATTTT,CASSRFTDQPQHF
TRBV9,NA,TRBJ1-4,NA,TGTGCCAGCAGCGTTGGCAGGGGAAAACTGTTTTTT,CASSVGRGKLFF
TRBV18,NA,TRBJ2-6,NA,TGTGCCAGCTCACCGCGCTGGGACACTTCTATCTCTGGGGCCAACGTCCTGACTTTC,CASSPRWDTSISGANVLTF
TRBV12-5,NA,TRBJ1-2,NA,TGTGCTAGTGGTCCGAAAACAGAATACTATGGCTACACCTTC,CASGPKTEYYGYTF
TRBV30,TRBD2,TRBJ2-1,NA,TGTGCCTGGAGCTTAGCGGGGGGGTCCTACAATGAGCAGTTCTTC,CAWSLAGGSYNEQFF
TRBV7-9,TRBD1,TRBJ1-2,NA,TGTGCCAGCAGCTTGGATGCTTGGGACAGAACTAACTATGGCTACACCTTC,CASSLDAWDRTNYGYTF
TRBV9,TRBD2,TRBJ2-1,NA,TGTGCCAGCAGCGTGGGGCCCAGGGAGGGCGATGAGCAGTTCTTC,CASSVGPREGDEQFF
TRBV11-2,TRBD1,TRBJ1-1,NA,TGTGCCAGCAGCTTAGGACAGGGTAGAGGGAACACTGAAGCTTTCTTT,CASSLGQGRGNTEAFF
TRBV29-1,NA,TRBJ1-2,NA,TGCAGCGTGTTGTTCGGGGACTATGGCTACACCTTC,CSVLFGDYGYTF
TRBV9,TRBD1,TRBJ2-2,NA,TGTGCCAGCAGCTACCGGACAGGGTGGGACACCGGGGAGCTGTTTTTT,CASSYRTGWDTGELFF
TRBV3-1/TRBV3-2,NA,TRBJ1-1,NA,TGTGCCAGCAGCCACATGCCCTCAGGAAACACTGAAGCTTTCTTT,CASSHMPSGNTEAFF
TRBV11-1,NA,TRBJ2-3,NA,TGTGCCAGCAGAGGCCCCCTAGGACGGGATATAGATACGCAGTATTTT,CASRGPLGRDIDTQYF
TRBV27,NA,TRBJ1-2,NA,TGTGCCAGCAGTCCCCGGACTGAGGGCGGCTATGGCTACACCTTC,CASSPRTEGGYGYTF
TRBV19,NA,TRBJ1-4,NA,TGTGCCAGTACCAACCCCCTGGGGGGGGGATCTAATGAAAAACTGTTTTTT,CASTNPLGGGSNEKLFF
TRBV18,TRBD2,TRBJ2-2,NA,TGTGCCAGCTCACCACTACAACGGACTAGCCGCAACACCGGGGAGCTGTTTTTT,CASSPLQRTSRNTGELFF
TRBV4-1,TRBD1,TRBJ1-5,NA,TGCGCCAGCAGCCCGGGACAGCCCCTTAATAATCAGCCCCAGCATTTT,CASSPGQPLNNQPQHF
TRBV6-4,TRBD1,TRBJ1-2,NA,TGTGCCAGCAGTGACCGTATAGGACAGGGGGCGGCATATGGTGGCTACACCTTC,CASSDRIGQGAAYGGYTF
TRBV9,TRBD1,TRBJ1-2,NA,TGTGCCAGCAGCGCAGGGACAGATAACTATGGCTACACCTTC,CASSAGTDNYGYTF
TRBV18,NA,TRBJ1-3,NA,TGTGCCAGCTCACAGGGAGTCCTCTCTGGAAACACCATATATTTT,CASSQGVLSGNTIYF
TRBV11-3,NA,TRBJ2-7,NA,TGTGCCAGCAGCCCCGACAGGTGGGCGGCATCGAGAGGGGGTTACGAGCAGTACTTC,CASSPDRWAASRGGYEQYF
TRBV4-1,NA,TRBJ1-4,NA,TGCGCCAGCAGCCAAGATTGGGGGGGACCGCAGTCGACTAATGAAAAACTGTTTTTT,CASSQDWGGPQSTNEKLFF
TRBV3-1/TRBV3-2,NA,TRBJ2-2,NA,TGTGCCAGCAGCCAAGGGGCTCTTGGTGCCGGGGAGCTGTTTTTT,CASSQGALGAGELFF
TRBV5-1,TRBD1,TRBJ2-4,NA,TGCGCCAGCAGCTTGGTTGGACAGGGGGACATTCAGTACTTC,CASSLVGQGDIQYF
TRBV30,TRBD1,TRBJ1-3,NA,TGTGCCTGGAAAACACGGGACAGCTCTGGAAACACCATATATTTT,CAWKTRDSSGNTIYF
TRBV6-6,NA,TRBJ1-3,NA,TGTGCCAGCAGGGATCGTATGGGAGTGGGAAACACCATATATTTT,CASRDRMGVGNTIYF
TRBV5-4,NA,TRBJ2-7,NA,TGTGCCAGCAGCTTGGAGGGGTACGAGCAGTACTTC,CASSLEGYEQYF
TRBV7-3,TRBD2,TRBJ2-7,NA,TGTGCCAGCAGCCGTCTAGCGGGGGAGTCCTACGAGCAGTACTTC,CASSRLAGESYEQYF
TRBV27,TRBD1,TRBJ2-1,NA,TGTGCCAGCAGTTTAAGGCAGGGGGCGGACAATGAGCAGTTCTTC,CASSLRQGADNEQFF
TRBV11-2,NA,TRBJ1-2,NA,TGTGCCAGCAGCCCCCAGGACAGCTATGGCTACACCTTC,CASSPQDSYGYTF
TRBV11-2,NA,TRBJ2-5,once,TGTGCCAGCAGCTTAGCGTATGGGGGCCTAGAGACCCAGTACTTC,CASSLAYGGLETQYF
TRBV5-1,TRBD2,TRBJ2-3,once,TGCGCCAGCAGCTCTTTAGCGGGGGGGCTTCGCACAGATACGCAGTATTTT,CASSSLAGGLRTDTQYF
TRBV7-9,NA,TRBJ2-5,NA,TGTGCCAGCAGCAACGACAACGGAGAGACCCAGTACTTC,CASSNDNGETQYF
TRBV20-1,NA,TRBJ1-1,NA,TGCAGTGCTAGTCTAACAGGGTCCGGGAATGAAGCTTTCTTT,CSASLTGSGNEAFF
TRBV6-4,TRBD2,TRBJ2-1,NA,TGTGCCAGCAGCCCGACTAGCGGGGGGGCTAGTAATGAGCAGTTCTTC,CASSPTSGGASNEQFF
TRBV7-6,NA,TRBJ2-7,few,TGTGCCAGCAGCTTAGTATATGACTCCGAGCAGTACTTC,CASSLVYDSEQYF